This T cell receptor (beta chain) was found in a study of OX40 agonist ivuxolimab in advanced cancers. Overall study findings and caveats: Which antigen the expanded peripheral T cells recognized is unknown.

Comments on this clone: Its antigen is unidentified.

The protocol was immunoSEQ multiplex PCR, while the TCRdb copy is restricted to in-frame clones and leaves out a portion. Of roughly 45,000 clones listed, about 85% were seen once; the top ten hold approximately 20%. Germline V gene sequence: CDR1 MDHEN, CDR2 SYDVKM. This CDR3 is built from 14 residues. V gave up 5 bases and J gave up 5 bases, with 12 bases separating them. This TCR derives from an adult with an advanced solid tumor such as melanoma, head and neck, liver or kidney cancer. The rearrangement links TRBV28 to TRBJ1-4; unclear D gene. This specimen was CD4+ or CD8+ T cells sorted from blood, taken in a trial of the OX40 agonist ivuxolimab. CDR3 region: CASSIAGPNEKLFF. CDR3 nucleotide sequence: TGTGCCAGCAGTATAGCAGGCCCCAATGAAAAACTGTTTTTT.